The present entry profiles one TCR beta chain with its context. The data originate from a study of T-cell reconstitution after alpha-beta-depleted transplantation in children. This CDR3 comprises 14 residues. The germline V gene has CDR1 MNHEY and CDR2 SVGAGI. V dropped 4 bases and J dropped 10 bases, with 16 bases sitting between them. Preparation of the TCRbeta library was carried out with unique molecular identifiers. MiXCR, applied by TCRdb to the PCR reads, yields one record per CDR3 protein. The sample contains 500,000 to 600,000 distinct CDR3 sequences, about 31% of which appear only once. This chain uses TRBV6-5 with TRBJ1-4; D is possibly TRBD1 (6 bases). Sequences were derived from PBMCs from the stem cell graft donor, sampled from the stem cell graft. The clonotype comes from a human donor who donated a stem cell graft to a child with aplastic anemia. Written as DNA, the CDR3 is TGTGCCAGCAGTTCTACAGGGAAGTGGGGAAAACTGTTTTTT. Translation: CASSSTGKWGKLFF.